This TCR beta chain was identified during a study of identical twins. This clonotype showed up many times. The antigen remains undetermined. Study findings and constraints: Analyses of zero insertions could, in part, be confounded by invariant MAIT and iNKT cells. Sequences that were beta out-of-frame showed weaker excess twin sharing.

All donors comprised healthy Caucasians. V was trimmed by 2 bases and J by 7 bases, leaving 12 bases between them. The CDR3 runs 14 residues. A template switching step contributed a universal primer site, while unique molecular identifiers were present in the cDNA. TCRdb ran MiXCR on the 5' RACE reads and lists one entry per CDR3 protein. The table has 640,000 or so distinct CDR3 sequences, roughly 6% seen once. Sequencing was done on a sample of naive T cells sorted from blood. V usage is TRBV12-3 or TRBV12-4 and J usage is TRBJ1-5; possible D gene TRBD1, 5 bases. This clonotype was obtained from a man in his late teens or twenties in good health. This chain's CDR3 is CASSLSSGDQPQHF. CDR3 bases: TGTGCCAGCAGTTTAAGTTCGGGGGACCAGCCCCAGCATTTT.